Below, one T cell receptor beta chain is given with its context. This clonotype was found many times. Its specific antigen is unknown. One base away there is no much larger clone; base qualities are not given. As encoded in the germline V gene, CDR1 is MNHEY while CDR2 is SVGAGI. The CDR3 spans 18 residues, from the cysteine through the phenylalanine. The DNA shown is the 54-base CDR3, in frame from base 1. Trimming accounts for 5 bases at V and 4 bases at J, while the number of junction bases matched to no gene is 8. This entry is derived from a study of spatial heterogeneity in lung cancer (dated by TCRdb to between 2018 and 2021). A note on the overall study: Samples were obtained from approximately 76 patients with early-stage, untreated non-small cell lung cancer from the lung TRACERx cohort. In non-small cell lung cancer, the study made a quantitative comparison of TCR alpha and beta repertoires among multiple tumor regions, matched nontumor lung and blood. Follow-up PBMC samples were sequenced whenever available, and the median time to follow-up was about 24 months after resection. In the raw uncorrected reads, each unique combination of TCR and UMI appeared more than ten times on average. Beta-chain transcripts were consistently detected in greater numbers than alpha-chain transcripts, which likely reflects a higher abundance of beta-chain transcripts. TCR repertoire features were related to nonsynonymous mutation counts determined by whole-exome sequencing of tumor tissue. At surgery, over 200 tumor regions, roughly 62 matched nontumor lung samples and 45 to 60 PBMC samples were TCR-sequenced for both alpha and beta chains.

The receptor library was made with 5' RACE. TCRdb shows the sequencer as NextSeq 500. To allow correction of PCR and sequencing errors, the TCR library protocol tagged every TCR cDNA molecule with a unique molecular identifier. The study's own analysis went as follows. TCR identification, UMI-based error correction and CDR3 extraction were all carried out with Decombinator tools. Expanded TCRs were defined as those above a frequency of 2 per 1,000, corresponding to the top 1% of the tumor frequency distribution. Each repertoire was subsampled 100 times to 5,000 TCRs, after which Renyi diversity was computed with the R vegan package. CDR3 similarity networks were built from amino acid triplet string-kernel similarity, connecting CDR3s with pairwise similarity above 0.82. TCRdb ran its own pipeline on the public reads, namely fastp trimming at Q25 and MiXCR clone calling, and kept in-frame beta chains. Under each unique CDR3 protein, matching rows form one entry showing the most common genes and DNA. V and J calls and clone size were set by TCRdb, not the authors. The sample profile shows around 40,000 distinct CDR3 sequences; approximately 8% of them were found once. In total, the top ten clones hold roughly a tenth of the sample.

What the time point label conveys for this sample: blood at routine non-recurrence follow-up after resection. TCR sequencing used whole RNA extracted from tumor and nontumor lung tissue, or from cryopreserved PBMC samples, without cell sorting. Patients were selected for TCR sequencing only if sufficient RNA was available from at least two tumor regions. The full study reports these points: Ubiquitous expanded tumor TCRs were found in blood more often at tumor resection than at routine follow-up. Only about 15 patients were included in comparisons of baseline and follow-up blood repertoires. Confirming at a functional level the hypothesis that regional TCRs recognize regional mutations was considered to require additional single-cell paired TCR alpha and beta sequencing.

The clonotype originates from a male donor with early-stage non-small cell lung cancer. This specimen consisted of PBMCs, obtained at follow-up. Rearrangement joined TRBV6-5 to TRBJ2-2; TRBD2 fits 15 bases in the junction. The DNA sequence reads TGTGCCAGCAGTCCCGGACTAGCGGGGGGGCGCGGCACCGGGGAGCTGTTTTTT. It is translated as CASSPGLAGGRGTGELFF.